The 32 T cell receptor beta chains below come from one sample, sequenced in a study of cytomegalovirus exposure and HLA in healthy donors. Both 60 Vbeta primers and 13 Jbeta primers went into the PCR. Clones were sequenced by immunoSEQ multiplex PCR, and TCRdb holds only the in-frame ones, with some missing. The sample shows roughly 90,000 clones, 70% to 90% of them seen only once. Sequencing was carried out using PBMCs. Source of these receptors: a man aged 18 to 29 in good health and CMV-seronegative.

V and J are TRBV20-1 and TRBJ1-2, with no clear D. Germline-derived CDR1 and CDR2 are DFQATT and SNEGSKA (reference sequence). Trimming stripped 4 bases from V and 6 bases from J, with 3 bases between. The CDR3 covers 9 residues. CDR3 loop: CSAINGYTF. In nucleotides, the CDR3 is TGCAGTGCTATTAATGGCTACACCTTC.

V and J are TRBV5-1 and TRBJ2-7; TRBD1 is a possible D gene (5 bases). The CDR3 is 14 amino acids. V dropped 0 bases and J dropped 2 bases, with 9 bases sitting between them. Germline V gene data show CDR1 as SGHRS and CDR2 as YFSETQ. The CDR3 DNA follows: TGCGCCAGCAGCTTGGATGCGACAGCCTACGAGCAGTACTTC. It codes for CASSLDATAYEQYF.

The chain is built from TRBV28 and TRBJ2-7; tentative D call: TRBD1 (6 bases). Trimming left V 6 bases short and J 3 bases short, with 9 bases between. CDR1 and CDR2 (germline): MDHEN, SYDVKM. The CDR3 extends over 12 amino acids. The DNA of the CDR3 is TGTGCCAGCAGGGTACAGGGCTACGAGCAGTACTTC. As protein: CASRVQGYEQYF.

The CDR3 reads CASSYSEVLSSYEQYF. The CDR3 DNA is TGTGCCAGCAGTTACTCGGAGGTGCTGAGCTCCTACGAGCAGTACTTC. This chain links TRBV6-5 with TRBJ2-7; possibly TRBD2 for D (5 bases). Deletions cut 0 bases from V and 0 bases from J, with 12 bases between. The CDR3 totals 16 residues. Germline V gene lookup returns CDR1 MNHEY and CDR2 SVGAGI.

The chain couples TRBV5-1 to TRBJ2-1; 9 bases are a match to TRBD1. Germline V gene data show CDR1 as SGHRS and CDR2 as YFSETQ. The CDR3 has 16 residues. With 0 bases clipped from V and 7 bases from J, the junction kept 8 bases outside the gene matches. The chain's CDR3 is CASSLATGGVGNEQFF. CDR3 DNA sequence: TGCGCCAGCAGCTTGGCCACAGGGGGCGTTGGTAATGAGCAGTTCTTC. Full variable domain (outside the CDR3, taken from reference TRBV5-1 and TRBJ2-1): KAGVTQTPRYLIKTRGQQVTLSCSPISGHRSVSWYQQTPGQGLQFLFEYFSETQRNKGNFPGRFSGRQFSNSRSEMNVSTLELGDSALYLCASSLATGGVGNEQFFGPGTRLTVL.

This clone was seen a few times. The chain is built from TRBV29-1 and TRBJ2-1; 8 nucleotides line up with TRBD2. The CDR3 runs 14 residues. V gave up 8 bases and J gave up 7 bases; unmatched junction bases: 13. CDR1 is SQVTM, CDR2 ANQGSEA, per germline. Written as DNA, the CDR3 is TGCAGCCTCACGGGGGGGGTCGTGGGTAATGAGCAGTTCTTC. This sequence encodes CSLTGGVVGNEQFF.

This clone was observed a single time. The chain combines TRBV19 with TRBJ1-2, with a weak D call TRBD1 (6 bases). Trimming took off 5 bases at V and 2 bases at J, with 18 bases between the two ends. This CDR3 is built from 16 residues. Germline values: CDR1 LNHDA, CDR2 SQIVND (reference sequence). The CDR3 DNA reads TGTGCCAGTAGTCACAGAGGGGACATTTCAAACTATGGCTACACCTTC. This codes for CASSHRGDISNYGYTF.

The rearrangement links TRBV2 to TRBJ2-7, with D perhaps matching TRBD2 (5 bases). Trimming left V 1 base short and J 2 bases short, with 15 bases between. This CDR3 is built from 16 residues. The germline V gene has CDR1 SNHLY and CDR2 FYNNEI. The CDR3 loop is CASSEVAIGVAYEQYF. CDR3 DNA sequence: TGTGCCAGCAGTGAAGTTGCCATCGGGGTCGCCTACGAGCAGTACTTC.

This sequence joins TRBV7-2 and TRBJ2-1, with 7 bases identical to TRBD2. The CDR3 contains 15 residues. Germline CDR1 is SGHTA and CDR2 is FQGNSA. Germline trimming cut 5 bases from V and 4 bases from J; bases unmatched to any gene: 8. The CDR3 region has the DNA TGTGCCAGCAGCCCCGGGACTACCATATACAATGAGCAGTTCTTC. This gives the protein CASSPGTTIYNEQFF. Full variable domain (outside the CDR3, taken from reference TRBV7-2 and TRBJ2-1): GAGVSQSPSNKVTEKGKDVELRCDPISGHTALYWYRQSLGQGLEFLIYFQGNSAPDKSGLPSDRFSAERTGGSVSTLTIQRTQQEDSAVYLCASSPGTTIYNEQFFGPGTRLTVL.

In this sample, this clone turned up a few times. V is TRBV5-6 and J is TRBJ2-7, with a weak D call TRBD1 (5 bases). The length of the CDR3 is 15 residues. Trimming took off 2 bases at V and 4 bases at J, with 16 bases between the two ends. The V gene's germline CDR1 is SGHDT and CDR2 YYEEEE. CDR3 nucleotide sequence: TGTGCCAGCAGCTTACTGTACATCAGACAGTACGAGCAGTACTTC. Translation: CASSLLYIRQYEQYF.

This chain connects TRBV18 to TRBJ2-1; weak D call: TRBD2 (6 bases). Germline values: CDR1 KGHSH, CDR2 LQKENI. V was clipped by 2 bases and J by 6 bases, with 20 bases between them. The CDR3 spans 17 residues. The CDR3 DNA follows: TGTGCCAGCTCACCAAGGCTATCCCCCGGGAGCCGCAATGAGCAGTTCTTC. Its translation: CASSPRLSPGSRNEQFF. The full variable domain, its missing parts supplied by reference TRBV18 and TRBJ2-1, is NAGVMQNPRHLVRRRGQEARLRCSPMKGHSHVYWYRQLPEEGLKFMVYLQKENIIDESGMPKERFSAEFPKEGPSILRIQQVVRGDSAAYFCASSPRLSPGSRNEQFFGPGTRLTVL.

V and J are TRBV19 and TRBJ2-5; 9 nucleotides align to TRBD2. The J call may be incorrect, as the DNA end agrees better with TRBJ2-7. Germline loops: CDR1 LNHDA, CDR2 SQIVND (reference sequence). The CDR3 has 13 residues. The CDR3 is CASSSGRADEQYF. CDR3 coding DNA: TGTGCCAGTAGTAGCGGGAGGGCCGACGAGCAGTACTTC.

V is TRBV18 and J is TRBJ2-7; 8 bases align to TRBD2. The CDR3 loop spans 15 amino acids. Germline loops: CDR1 KGHSH, CDR2 LQKENI. With 5 bases clipped from V and 3 bases from J, the junction kept 9 bases outside the gene matches. CDR3 sequence: CASSTKSSGIYEQYF. In nucleotides, the CDR3 is TGTGCCAGCTCAACAAAAAGTAGCGGGATCTACGAGCAGTACTTC.

Only one count was recorded for this clone. CDR3 bases: TGCAGCGCCCGAGCGGGGGGTAACACCGGGGAGCTGTTTTTT. It encodes CSARAGGNTGELFF. The chain has TRBV29-1 and TRBJ2-2; 9 bases are a match to TRBD2. The CDR3 covers 14 residues. Germline V CDR1 and CDR2: SQVTM, ANQGSEA. The junction had 5 bases not matched to a gene; V was cut back by 7 bases and J by 2 bases.

The J gene is TRBJ2-3, the V gene TRBV27; 13 bases map to TRBD2. The CDR3 length is 19 residues. Looked up from germline, CDR1 is MNHEY and CDR2 is SMNVEV (reference sequence). The trim removed 6 bases at V and 3 bases at J, leaving 15 bases unmatched. CDR3 nucleotides: TGTGCCAGCAGACTAGGACTAGCGGGAGTAACGCAGGGGACAGATACGCAGTATTTT. This encodes CASRLGLAGVTQGTDTQYF.

The V and J genes are TRBV2 and TRBJ1-5; 12 bases line up with TRBD1. The germline CDR1 and CDR2 sequences are SNHLY and FYNNEI. V lost 3 bases, J lost 6 bases, and 21 bases stayed unmatched. The length of the CDR3 is 21 residues. CDR3 nucleotide sequence: TGTGCCAGCAGTGATCTCGTGTCGGGGACAGGGGGCGGTCAGGGCGGTCAGCCCCAGCATTTT. The encoded protein is CASSDLVSGTGGGQGGQPQHF.

This chain links TRBV7-7 with TRBJ2-5; 8 bases line up with TRBD1. Germline CDR1 is SSHAT and CDR2 is FNYEAQ (reference sequence). The length of the CDR3 is 13 residues. The J segment lost 5 bases and the V segment lost 1 base, leaving 0 bases of the junction unmatched. The CDR3 region has the DNA TGTGCCAGCAGCTTAGACAGGGGGGAGACCCAGTACTTC. Translating it yields CASSLDRGETQYF.

The rearrangement joins TRBV30 to TRBJ2-7; D might be TRBD1 (5 bases). V gave up 3 bases and J gave up 3 bases, with 12 bases separating them. This CDR3 contains 13 residues. Germline values: CDR1 GTSNPN, CDR2 SVGIG (reference sequence). The CDR3 protein is CAWSGDSYYEQYF. In DNA form, the CDR3 reads TGTGCCTGGAGCGGTGACAGCTACTACGAGCAGTACTTC.

This chain uses TRBV7-9 with TRBJ2-1, with TRBD1 identical over 7 bases. V gave up 4 bases and J gave up 5 bases; unmatched junction bases: 8. This CDR3 is built from 15 residues. Germline loops: CDR1 SEHNR, CDR2 FQNEAQ (reference sequence). CDR3 DNA: TGTGCCAGCAGCTCCCGGGACAGTGACCACAATGAGCAGTTCTTC. This codes for CASSSRDSDHNEQFF.

The chain employs TRBV18 and TRBJ1-5; 10 bases align to TRBD1. Per germline, CDR1 KGHSH and CDR2 LQKENI. V lost 6 bases, J lost 6 bases, and 20 bases stayed unmatched. CDR3 length: 19 amino acids. CDR3: CASSSAPRRTGGKSQPQHF. The CDR3 DNA reads as TGTGCCAGCTCCTCGGCGCCAAGAAGGACAGGGGGAAAGAGTCAGCCCCAGCATTTT. Variable domain in full (rest from reference TRBV18 and TRBJ1-5): NAGVMQNPRHLVRRRGQEARLRCSPMKGHSHVYWYRQLPEEGLKFMVYLQKENIIDESGMPKERFSAEFPKEGPSILRIQQVVRGDSAAYFCASSSAPRRTGGKSQPQHFGDGTRLSIL.

This chain uses TRBV5-4 with TRBJ2-1; 8 nucleotides align to TRBD2. V was clipped by 4 bases and J by 8 bases; unmatched bases: 20. In germline, CDR1 is SGHNT, CDR2 YYREEE (reference sequence). The CDR3 is made up of 18 amino acids. The CDR3 region is CASSPPSRLSGSVDEQFF. The DNA of the CDR3 is TGTGCCAGCAGCCCCCCGTCCCGACTAAGCGGGAGTGTGGATGAGCAGTTCTTC.

V is TRBV7-9 and J is TRBJ2-3; 7 bases fit TRBD2. The CDR3 runs 18 residues. CDR1 and CDR2 (germline): SEHNR, FQNEAQ (reference sequence). V shed 5 bases and J 3 bases; nucleotides not matched to a gene: 17. The CDR3 reads CASSASREMVSRTDTQYF. The DNA of the CDR3 is TGTGCCAGCAGCGCGTCGCGGGAGATGGTATCTCGGACAGATACGCAGTATTTT. Complete variable domain (other parts from reference TRBV7-9 and TRBJ2-3): DTGVSQNPRHKITKRGQNVTFRCDPISEHNRLYWYRQTLGQGPEFLTYFQNEAQLEKSRLLSDRFSAERPKGSFSTLEIQRTEQGDSAMYLCASSASREMVSRTDTQYFGPGTRLTVL.

The CDR3 reads CASSHRTGVSTDTQYF. CDR3 bases: TGTGCCAGCAGCCACCGGACAGGGGTTAGCACAGATACGCAGTATTTT. The chain employs TRBV14 and TRBJ2-3; 9 bases map to TRBD1. Germline assignment: CDR1 SGHDN and CDR2 FVKESK. V lost 3 bases to trimming and J lost 0 bases; unmatched junction nucleotides: 4. This CDR3 has 16 residues. Drawing the rest from reference TRBV14 and TRBJ2-3, the complete variable domain is EAGVTQFPSHSVIEKGQTVTLRCDPISGHDNLYWYRRVMGKEIKFLLHFVKESKQDESGMPNNRFLAERTGGTYSTLKVQPAELEDSGVYFCASSHRTGVSTDTQYFGPGTRLTVL.

The chain recombines TRBV29-1 with TRBJ1-4; TRBD1 agrees at 7 bases. The CDR3 extends over 18 amino acids. Trimming at V came to 6 bases and at J to 0 bases, leaving 16 bases not matched to a gene. Germline loops: CDR1 SQVTM, CDR2 ANQGSEA. The CDR3 loop reads CSVEAGTENYATNEKLFF. In DNA, the CDR3 is TGCAGCGTGGAGGCCGGGACAGAAAATTATGCAACTAATGAAAAACTGTTTTTT.

This rearrangement joins TRBV7-2 to TRBJ1-6; D gene ambiguous. The V end lost 6 bases, the J end lost 7 bases, and 7 bases lay between the germline ends. Germline V gives CDR1 SGHTA, CDR2 FQGNSA. This CDR3 has 12 amino acids. CDR3 nucleotides: TGTGCCAGCAGGAGTCGAAATTCACCCCTCCACTTT. Translation: CASRSRNSPLHF.

The J gene is TRBJ2-7, the V gene TRBV29-1; TRBD2 aligns across 9 bases. The CDR3 has 11 amino acids. V dropped 6 bases and J dropped 6; count of bases not matched to a gene: 3. CDR1 and CDR2 (germline): SQVTM, ANQGSEA. In nucleotides, the CDR3 is TGCAGCGTCCGGCGGGGGGGCGAGCAGTACTTC. Translated, it gives CSVRRGGEQYF.

The gene calls are TRBV7-9 and TRBJ1-3; the D gene is possibly TRBD1 (5 bases). Germline CDR1 and CDR2: SEHNR and FQNEAQ (reference sequence). This CDR3 comprises 13 residues. Trimming removed 3 bases at V and 3 bases at J, with 6 bases between. CDR3 residues: CASSLGGGNTIYF. CDR3 DNA: TGTGCCAGCAGCTTGGGGGGTGGAAACACCATATATTTT. Based on the CDR3 plus reference TRBV7-9 and TRBJ1-3, the full variable domain is DTGVSQNPRHKITKRGQNVTFRCDPISEHNRLYWYRQTLGQGPEFLTYFQNEAQLEKSRLLSDRFSAERPKGSFSTLEIQRTEQGDSAMYLCASSLGGGNTIYFGEGSWLTVV.

The chain is built from TRBV4-1 and TRBJ2-5; 12 bases are a match to TRBD1. Germline V gene lookup returns CDR1 MGHRA and CDR2 YSYEKL. J gave up 7 bases and V 4 bases, and 10 bases lay outside the gene matches. The CDR3 spans 16 residues. The CDR3 loop is CASSRTRDRGLVTQYF. The CDR3 region has the DNA TGCGCCAGCAGCCGGACCCGGGACAGGGGGCTTGTGACCCAGTACTTC.

This chain joins TRBV29-1 and TRBJ2-5; D gene uncertain. The germline V and J ends were trimmed by 2 bases and 2 bases, with 9 bases remaining between them. Germline V CDR1 and CDR2: SQVTM, ANQGSEA. This CDR3 has 13 amino acids. CDR3: CSVEPRLQETQYF. In DNA, the CDR3 is TGCAGCGTTGAACCCAGGTTACAAGAGACCCAGTACTTC.

This clone was observed once. This sequence joins TRBV13 and TRBJ2-1; 9 positions match TRBD2. The ends lost 5 bases at V and 6 bases at J; junction bases unmatched: 17. The CDR3 extends over 18 amino acids. Germline V gene sequence: CDR1 PRHDT, CDR2 FYEKMQ (reference sequence). CDR3 sequence (DNA): TGTGCCAGCAGCGGACGCTCTTCATTAGCGGGAGTTTTCAATGAGCAGTTCTTC. This gives the protein CASSGRSSLAGVFNEQFF.

The chain links TRBV19 to TRBJ2-1; 7 nucleotides agree with TRBD2. Germline assignment: CDR1 LNHDA and CDR2 SQIVND (reference sequence). Trimming cost V 1 base and J 5 bases; bases outside gene matches: 11. This CDR3 is built from 17 residues. Written as DNA, the CDR3 is TGTGCCAGTAGTATAGTCACCGGCGCTAGCGGAAACAATGAGCAGTTCTTC. As protein: CASSIVTGASGNNEQFF.

This clone was detected only a few times. This chain joins TRBV5-4 and TRBJ2-1, with 11 bases fitting TRBD1. The CDR3 is made up of 16 amino acids. Germline V gene data show CDR1 as SGHNT and CDR2 as YYREEE (reference sequence). Trimming removed 3 bases from V and 2 bases from J; junction bases left unmatched: 4. In DNA form, the CDR3 reads TGTGCCAGCAGCTCAGGACAGGGGGCCGCCTACAATGAGCAGTTCTTC. Protein product: CASSSGQGAAYNEQFF.